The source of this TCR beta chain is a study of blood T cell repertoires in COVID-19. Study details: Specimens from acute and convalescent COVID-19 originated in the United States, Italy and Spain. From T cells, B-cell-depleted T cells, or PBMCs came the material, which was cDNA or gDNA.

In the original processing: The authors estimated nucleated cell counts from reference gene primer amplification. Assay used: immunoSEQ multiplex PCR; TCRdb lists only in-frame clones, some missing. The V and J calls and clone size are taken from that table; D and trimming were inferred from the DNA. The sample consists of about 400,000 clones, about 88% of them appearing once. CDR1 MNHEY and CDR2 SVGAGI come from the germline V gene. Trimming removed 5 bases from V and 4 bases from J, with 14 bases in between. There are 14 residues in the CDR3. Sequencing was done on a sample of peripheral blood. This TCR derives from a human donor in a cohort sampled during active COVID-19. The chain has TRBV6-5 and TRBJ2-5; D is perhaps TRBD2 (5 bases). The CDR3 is CASSPLLRGETQYF. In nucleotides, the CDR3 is TGTGCCAGCAGTCCCCTCCTACGGGGAGAGACCCAGTACTTC.